Ten or more counts support the clone carrying this T cell receptor beta chain. What it binds is unknown. These data belong to a study of T cell repertoires in cytomegalovirus infection. As for the study in general: Carrying CMV and the relevant HLA type showed in public TCR beta signatures. General study findings and limits: The ex vivo response showed dominance by HLA-C-restricted CMV-specific TCR beta clonotypes. Pooled public TCR beta family frequency picked out CMV carriers with the relevant HLA.

Via MiXCR, TCRdb re-called the reads, giving one row per CDR3 protein. The sample carries 200,000 to 250,000 distinct CDR3 sequences, approximately 24% recorded once. Germline CDR1 and CDR2: SEHNR and FQNEAQ (reference sequence). The CDR3 spans 17 residues. V shed 5 bases, J shed 2 bases, and the junction held 11 bases outside the gene matches. This sequence joins TRBV7-9 and TRBJ2-7; 11 nucleotides agree with TRBD1. The source material was CD8+ T cells from PBMCs. This TCR came from a human donor in good health (CMV status not recorded). Some clones in this sample may be carry-over from other donors' samples. The CDR3, as DNA: TGTGCCAGCAGCCCAAGGACAGGGGGCTACGGGACCTACGAGCAGTACTTC. Residues: CASSPRTGGYGTYEQYF.